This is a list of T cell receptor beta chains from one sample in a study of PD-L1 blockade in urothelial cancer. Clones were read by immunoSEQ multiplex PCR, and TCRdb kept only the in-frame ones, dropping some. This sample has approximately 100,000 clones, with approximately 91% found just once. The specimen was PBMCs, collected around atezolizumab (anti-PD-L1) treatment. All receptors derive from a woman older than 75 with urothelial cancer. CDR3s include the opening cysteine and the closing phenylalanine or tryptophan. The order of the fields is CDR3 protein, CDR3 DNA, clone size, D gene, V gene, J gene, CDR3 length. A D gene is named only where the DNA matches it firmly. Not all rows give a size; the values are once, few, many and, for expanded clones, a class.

CATSRERRAGSSYNEQFF,TGTGCCACCAGCAGAGAGAGGAGAGCGGGGAGCTCCTACAATGAGCAGTTCTTC,-,TRBD2,TRBV15,TRBJ2-1,18
CASTPGSAAQHF,TGTGCCAGTACTCCAGGGTCGGCGGCCCAGCATTTT,few,-,TRBV19,TRBJ1-5,12
CASSTRTSGRADTQYF,TGTGCCAGCAGCACCAGGACTAGCGGGAGGGCAGATACGCAGTATTTT,-,TRBD2,TRBV5-4,TRBJ2-3,16
CASSARRGAGGNTGELFF,TGTGCCAGCAGCGCGCGCAGGGGGGCGGGAGGGAACACCGGGGAGCTGTTTTTT,-,-,TRBV5-6,TRBJ2-2,18
CASSKGLAGYNEQFF,TGCGCCAGCAGCAAAGGACTAGCGGGTTACAATGAGCAGTTCTTC,-,TRBD2,TRBV5-1,TRBJ2-1,15
CASSIAGPSGTYEQYF,TGTGCCAGTAGTATAGCCGGGCCTAGCGGGACCTACGAGCAGTACTTC,-,TRBD2,TRBV19,TRBJ2-7,16
CASSTGADTQYF,TGCGCCAGCAGTACGGGGGCAGATACGCAGTATTTT,-,-,TRBV10-1,TRBJ2-3,12
CASSYTREGLSEQFF,TGTGCCAGCAGTTACACCCGGGAGGGCCTGAGTGAGCAGTTCTTC,-,TRBD2,TRBV6-6,TRBJ2-1,15
CATSRDGTGSGANVLTF,TGTGCCACCAGCAGAGACGGTACAGGGTCCGGGGCCAACGTCCTGACTTTC,-,-,TRBV15,TRBJ2-6,17
CASSFMGRGSTVEQYF,TGTGCCAGCAGTTTCATGGGGAGGGGATCGACGGTTGAGCAGTACTTC,-,TRBD2,TRBV28,TRBJ2-7,16
CASSLATGANGYTF,TGCGCCAGCAGCTTGGCGACAGGGGCTAATGGCTACACCTTC,-,TRBD1,TRBV5-1,TRBJ1-2,14
CASSPPRGETQYF,TGTGCCAGCTCACCCCCCAGGGGGGAGACCCAGTACTTC,-,TRBD1,TRBV18,TRBJ2-5,13
CASSLLGQGANQPQHF,TGTGCCAGCAGCCTCTTAGGACAGGGGGCAAATCAGCCCCAGCATTTT,-,TRBD1,TRBV7-8,TRBJ1-5,16
CASSPRQGRVGYTF,TGTGCCAGCAGTCCTAGACAGGGAAGGGTTGGCTACACCTTC,once,TRBD1,TRBV28,TRBJ1-2,14
CASSPSGNTEAFF,TGTGCCAGCTCTCCCTCGGGGAACACTGAAGCTTTCTTT,-,-,TRBV6-5,TRBJ1-1,13
CASSQARIYGYTF,TGTGCCAGCAGCCAAGCCAGAATCTATGGCTACACCTTC,-,-,TRBV14,TRBJ1-2,13
CASSFSGVGTDTQYF,TGTGCCAGCAGCTTCTCAGGGGTAGGCACAGATACGCAGTATTTT,-,-,TRBV5-4,TRBJ2-3,15
CASSQGQKETQYF,TGTGCCAGCAGCCAAGGTCAGAAAGAGACCCAGTACTTC,-,-,TRBV4-2,TRBJ2-5,13
CASSPRDRGSREQYF,TGTGCCAGCTCCCCAAGGGACAGGGGATCCCGCGAGCAGTACTTC,-,TRBD1,TRBV18,TRBJ2-7,15
CASRVGSGAGETQYF,TGTGCCAGCAGGGTAGGGTCAGGGGCTGGAGAGACCCAGTACTTC,once,-,TRBV27,TRBJ2-5,15
CASSPPTGTGRGYTF,TGTGCCAGCAGCCCCCCTACGGGGACAGGCAGAGGCTACACCTTC,-,TRBD1,TRBV5-4,TRBJ1-2,15
CASSFSPGQGYGYTF,TGTGCCAGCAGCTTTAGCCCGGGACAGGGCTATGGCTACACCTTC,-,TRBD1,TRBV11-2,TRBJ1-2,15
CASSGGYGYTF,TGCGCCAGCAGTGGAGGGTATGGCTACACCTTC,-,-,TRBV10-1,TRBJ1-2,11
CASSIDAGTSVLAKNIQYF,TGTGCCAGTAGTATAGACGCCGGGACTAGCGTACTAGCCAAAAACATTCAGTACTTC,-,TRBD2,TRBV19,TRBJ2-4,19
CAWSPGGSGNTIYF,TGTGCCTGGAGTCCGGGGGGCTCTGGAAACACCATATATTTT,-,-,TRBV30,TRBJ1-3,14
CASSLSGGTEAFF,TGTGCCAGCAGCTTGTCAGGGGGAACTGAAGCTTTCTTT,-,TRBD1,TRBV5-4,TRBJ1-1,13
CASSLRGNQETQYF,TGTGCCAGCAGCTTAAGGGGGAACCAAGAGACCCAGTACTTC,-,-,TRBV11-3,TRBJ2-5,14
CAWSRDRLAKNIQYF,TGTGCCTGGAGCCGGGACAGACTAGCCAAAAACATTCAGTACTTC,-,TRBD1,TRBV30,TRBJ2-4,15
CASSWTDEQFF,TGTGCCAGCAGTTGGACAGACGAGCAGTTCTTC,-,-,TRBV28,TRBJ2-1,11
CASSSGFIPGNTIYF,TGTGCCAGCAGTTCGGGTTTTATACCTGGAAACACCATATATTTT,-,-,TRBV27,TRBJ1-3,15
CASSARTGVYEQYF,TGTGCCAGCAGCGCCAGGACAGGGGTCTACGAGCAGTACTTC,-,TRBD1,TRBV7-6,TRBJ2-7,14
CASSSGLAGGVETQYF,TGTGCCAGCAGTTCTGGACTAGCGGGAGGGGTGGAGACCCAGTACTTC,-,TRBD2,TRBV5-4,TRBJ2-5,16
CASTGTGSYEQYF,TGTGCCAGTACCGGGACAGGGTCCTACGAGCAGTACTTC,-,TRBD1,TRBV19,TRBJ2-7,13
CASSPGTGRTTEAFF,TGTGCCAGCTCGCCAGGGACAGGGAGGACCACTGAAGCTTTCTTT,-,TRBD1,TRBV18,TRBJ1-1,15
CAWGTENYGYTF,TGTGCCTGGGGTACAGAAAACTATGGCTACACCTTC,-,-,TRBV30,TRBJ1-2,12
CAAGATDTQYF,TGTGCCGCCGGAGCGACAGATACGCAGTATTTT,-,-,TRBV10-3,TRBJ2-3,11
CASSDPTSGRGSYEQYF,TGCGCCAGCAGCGACCCGACTAGCGGGAGGGGTTCCTACGAGCAGTACTTC,-,TRBD2,TRBV5-1,TRBJ2-7,17
CASSPADRGNQPQHF,TGTGCCAGCAGTCCCGCGGACAGGGGGAATCAGCCCCAGCATTTT,-,TRBD1,TRBV6-1,TRBJ1-5,15
CASSLEGGRAEAFF,TGTGCCAGCAGTTTAGAGGGGGGGCGCGCTGAAGCTTTCTTT,-,-,TRBV28,TRBJ1-1,14